Detailed here is one T cell receptor (beta chain). Its target is not known. The data derive from a study of Graves' ophthalmopathy and Graves' hyperthyroidism. The study's findings and limits: Blood also harbored most expanded thyroid clonotypes above 0.001 frequency.

CDR1 is SEHNR and CDR2 is FQNEAQ in the germline V gene (reference sequence). The CDR3 has 16 residues. With 5 bases removed from V and 6 bases from J, the gap between germline ends came to 21 bases. Orbital computed tomography, together with clinical symptoms, serum thyroxine, TRAb and thyroid ultrasound, was used for diagnosis. The sequenced template was RNA, covering the TCR beta CDR3 region. An opening RT-PCR round employed HTBI primers and preceded a second-round multiplex PCR. TCRdb ran MiXCR on the multiplex PCR reads and lists one entry per CDR3 protein. The data contain almost 750,000 distinct CDR3 sequences, roughly 40% of them singletons.

Specimen: peripheral blood. This clonotype was obtained from an adult man with Graves' ophthalmopathy. V and J are TRBV7-9 and TRBJ2-3; D unresolved. The CDR3 protein is CASSQVSGRRADTQYF. As DNA, the CDR3 is TGTGCCAGCAGCCAAGTATCCGGGCGAAGGGCCGATACGCAGTATTTT.